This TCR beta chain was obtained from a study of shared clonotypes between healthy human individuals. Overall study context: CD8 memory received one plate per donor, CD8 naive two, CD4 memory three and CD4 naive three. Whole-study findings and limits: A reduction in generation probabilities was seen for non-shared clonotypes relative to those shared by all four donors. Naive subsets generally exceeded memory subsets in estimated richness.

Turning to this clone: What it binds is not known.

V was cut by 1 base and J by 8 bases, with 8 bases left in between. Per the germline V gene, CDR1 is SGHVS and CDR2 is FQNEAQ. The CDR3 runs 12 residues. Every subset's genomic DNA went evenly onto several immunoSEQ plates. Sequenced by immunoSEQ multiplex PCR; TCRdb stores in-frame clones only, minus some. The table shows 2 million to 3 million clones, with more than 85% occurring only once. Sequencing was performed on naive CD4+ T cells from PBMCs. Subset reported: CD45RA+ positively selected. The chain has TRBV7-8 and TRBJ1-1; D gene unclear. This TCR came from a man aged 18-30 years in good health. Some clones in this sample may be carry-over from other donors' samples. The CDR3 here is CASSLVTGEAFF. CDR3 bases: TGTGCCAGCAGCTTAGTCACCGGGGAAGCTTTCTTT.